This section outlines one T cell receptor beta chain sequence together with its context. This CDR3 spans 17 amino acids. Between the trimmed V and J ends, which lost 4 bases and 4 bases, there was a span of 21 bases. This specimen belongs to a study of CD8 T cells in Susac syndrome. Random hexamers served to reverse transcribe roughly 0.5 to 1 ug RNA. A single record per CDR3 protein comes from TCRdb applying MiXCR to the immunoSEQ multiplex PCR reads. The sample lists about 140,000 distinct CDR3 sequences; approximately 95% were seen once. Sequenced sample: CD8+ T cells from PBMCs. The receptor was derived from a human donor in good health. This chain joins TRBV5-3 and TRBJ1-5, with TRBD1 as a possible D gene (5 bases). TRBV5-3 is flagged as an ORF with uncertain function. CDR3 sequence (DNA): TGTGCCAGAAGCCCCCGTGGTCGCCAGGGTGCGAATCAGCCCCAGCATTTT. This encodes CARSPRGRQGANQPQHF.